This T cell receptor (beta chain) was recorded in a study of immune evolution from preneoplasia to lung adenocarcinoma. Here immunoSEQ multiplex PCR was the method, and the copy in TCRdb shows in-frame clones only, minus some. The sample carries 10,000 or so clones, roughly three quarters recorded once. Overall study results and limits: KRAS-mutant nodules had the highest T cell clonality.

Judged by abundance, this clone is medium-sized. Its target is not known. After pathologic assessment, macro-dissection selected premalignant or tumor cells for extraction. V dropped 4 bases and J dropped 6; count of bases not matched to a gene: 8. Germline-derived CDR1 and CDR2 are KGHSH and LQKENI. The CDR3 is 16 amino acids. The V and J genes are TRBV18 and TRBJ2-7, with 14 bases identical to TRBD2. Sequenced: FFPE minimally invasive lung adenocarcinoma tissue. This sequence was found in a donor older than 65 with lung adenocarcinoma. The CDR3: CASSLGTSGSLGEQYF. CDR3 sequence (DNA): TGTGCCAGCTCACTTGGGACTAGCGGGAGTCTCGGCGAGCAGTACTTC. The whole variable domain, remainder taken from reference TRBV18 and TRBJ2-7, is NAGVMQNPRHLVRRRGQEARLRCSPMKGHSHVYWYRQLPEEGLKFMVYLQKENIIDESGMPKERFSAEFPKEGPSILRIQQVVRGDSAAYFCASSLGTSGSLGEQYFGPGTRLTVT.